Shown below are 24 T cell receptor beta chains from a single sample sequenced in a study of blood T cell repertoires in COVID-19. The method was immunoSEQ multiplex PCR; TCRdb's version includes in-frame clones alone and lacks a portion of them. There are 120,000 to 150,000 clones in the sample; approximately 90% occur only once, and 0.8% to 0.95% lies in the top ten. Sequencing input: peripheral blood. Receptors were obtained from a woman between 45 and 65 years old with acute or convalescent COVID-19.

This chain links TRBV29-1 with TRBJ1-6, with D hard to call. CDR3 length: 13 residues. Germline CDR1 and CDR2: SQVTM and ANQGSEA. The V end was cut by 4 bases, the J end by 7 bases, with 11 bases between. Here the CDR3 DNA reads TGCAGCGTTGCAATAGCGAGGAATTCACCCCTCCACTTT. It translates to CSVAIARNSPLHF.

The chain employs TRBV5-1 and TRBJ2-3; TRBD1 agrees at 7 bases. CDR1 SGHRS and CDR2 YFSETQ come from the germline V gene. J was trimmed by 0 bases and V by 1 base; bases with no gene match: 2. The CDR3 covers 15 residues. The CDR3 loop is CASSLRGQSTDTQYF. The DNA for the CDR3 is TGCGCCAGCAGCTTGAGGGGGCAGAGCACAGATACGCAGTATTTT.

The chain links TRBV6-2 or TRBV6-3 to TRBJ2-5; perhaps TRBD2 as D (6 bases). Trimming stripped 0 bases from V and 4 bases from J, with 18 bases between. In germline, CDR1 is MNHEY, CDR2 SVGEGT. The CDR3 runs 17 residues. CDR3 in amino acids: CASSYSWADYTLETQYF. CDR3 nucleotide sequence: TGTGCCAGCAGTTACTCCTGGGCGGACTATACCCTAGAGACCCAGTACTTC.

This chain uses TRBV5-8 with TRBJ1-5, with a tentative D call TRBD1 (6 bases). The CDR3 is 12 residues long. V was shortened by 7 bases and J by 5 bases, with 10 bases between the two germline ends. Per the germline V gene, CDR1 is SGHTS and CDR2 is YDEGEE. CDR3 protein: CASQDRDQPQHF. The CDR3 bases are TGTGCCAGCCAGGACAGAGATCAGCCCCAGCATTTT. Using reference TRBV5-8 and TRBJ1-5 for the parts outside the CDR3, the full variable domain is EAGVTQSPTHLIKTRGQQATLRCSPISGHTSVYWYQQALGLGLQFLLWYDEGEERNRGNFPPRFSGRQFPNYSSELNVNALELEDSALYLCASQDRDQPQHFGDGTRLSIL.

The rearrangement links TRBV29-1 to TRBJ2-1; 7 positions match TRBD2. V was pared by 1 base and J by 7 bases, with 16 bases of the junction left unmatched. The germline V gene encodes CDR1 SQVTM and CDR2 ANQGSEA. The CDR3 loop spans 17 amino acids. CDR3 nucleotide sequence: TGCAGCGTTGAAGTCATTGCGGGGGATCTCCTCGGGAATGAGCAGTTCTTC. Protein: CSVEVIAGDLLGNEQFF.

This chain's CDR3 is CASRIQPPGHLSYEQYF. CDR3 DNA sequence: TGCGCCAGCAGAATTCAGCCTCCCGGACACCTCTCCTACGAGCAGTACTTC. V usage is TRBV5-1 and J usage is TRBJ2-7, with a weak D call TRBD1 (5 bases). The CDR3 runs to 17 residues. Germline lookup yields CDR1 SGHRS and CDR2 YFSETQ. V dropped 5 bases and J dropped 0 bases, with 21 bases sitting between them. The entire variable domain, with the rest obtained from reference TRBV5-1 and TRBJ2-7, is as follows: KAGVTQTPRYLIKTRGQQVTLSCSPISGHRSVSWYQQTPGQGLQFLFEYFSETQRNKGNFPGRFSGRQFSNSRSEMNVSTLELGDSALYLCASRIQPPGHLSYEQYFGPGTRLTVT.

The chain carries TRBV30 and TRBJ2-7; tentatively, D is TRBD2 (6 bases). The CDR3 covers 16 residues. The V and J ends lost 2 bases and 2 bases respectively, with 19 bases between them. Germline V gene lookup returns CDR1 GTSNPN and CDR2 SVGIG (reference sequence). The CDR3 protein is CAWSPTPGTGPYEQYF. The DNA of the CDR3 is TGTGCCTGGAGTCCGACCCCCGGGACTGGACCCTACGAGCAGTACTTC.

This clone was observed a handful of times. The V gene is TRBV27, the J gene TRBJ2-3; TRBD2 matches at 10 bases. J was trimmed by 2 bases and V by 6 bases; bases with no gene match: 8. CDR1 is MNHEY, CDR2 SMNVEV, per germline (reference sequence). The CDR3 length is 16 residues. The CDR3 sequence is CASSPPSGGITDTQYF. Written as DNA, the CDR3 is TGTGCCAGCAGCCCCCCTAGCGGGGGCATCACAGATACGCAGTATTTT.

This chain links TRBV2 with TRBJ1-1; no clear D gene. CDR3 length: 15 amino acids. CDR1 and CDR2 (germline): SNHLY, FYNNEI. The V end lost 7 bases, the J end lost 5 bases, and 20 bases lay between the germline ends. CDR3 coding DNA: TGTGCCAGCAAGGGCTACGAGGGTCAAAGAACTGAAGCTTTCTTT. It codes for CASKGYEGQRTEAFF.

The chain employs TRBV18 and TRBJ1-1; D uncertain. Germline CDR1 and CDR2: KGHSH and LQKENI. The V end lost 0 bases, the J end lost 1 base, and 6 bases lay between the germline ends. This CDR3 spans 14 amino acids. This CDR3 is CASSPPAPNTEAFF. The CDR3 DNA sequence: TGTGCCAGCTCACCACCGGCCCCGAACACTGAAGCTTTCTTT.

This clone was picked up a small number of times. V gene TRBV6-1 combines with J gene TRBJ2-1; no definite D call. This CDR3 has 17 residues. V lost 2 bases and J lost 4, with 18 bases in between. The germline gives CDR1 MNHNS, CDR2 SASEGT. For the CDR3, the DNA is TGTGCCAGCAGTGAATATCCAACACCCATGTCGTACAATGAGCAGTTCTTC. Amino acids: CASSEYPTPMSYNEQFF.

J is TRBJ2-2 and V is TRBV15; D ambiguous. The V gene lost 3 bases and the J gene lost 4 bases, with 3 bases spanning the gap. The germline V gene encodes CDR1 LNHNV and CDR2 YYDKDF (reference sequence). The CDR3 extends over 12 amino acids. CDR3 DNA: TGTGCCACCAGCAGCCGCACCGGGGAGCTGTTTTTT. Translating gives CATSSRTGELFF.

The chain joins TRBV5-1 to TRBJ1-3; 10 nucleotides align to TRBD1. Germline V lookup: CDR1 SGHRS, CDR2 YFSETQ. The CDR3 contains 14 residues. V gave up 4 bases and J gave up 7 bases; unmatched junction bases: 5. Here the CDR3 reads CASSTGQGMNTIYF. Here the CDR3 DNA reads TGCGCCAGCAGCACGGGACAGGGGATGAACACCATATATTTT.

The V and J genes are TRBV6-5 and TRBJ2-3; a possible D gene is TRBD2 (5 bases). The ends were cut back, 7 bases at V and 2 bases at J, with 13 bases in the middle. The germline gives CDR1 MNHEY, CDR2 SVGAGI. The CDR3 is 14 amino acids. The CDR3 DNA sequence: TGTGCCAGCATTCGGGCTAGCAACACAGATACGCAGTATTTT. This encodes CASIRASNTDTQYF.

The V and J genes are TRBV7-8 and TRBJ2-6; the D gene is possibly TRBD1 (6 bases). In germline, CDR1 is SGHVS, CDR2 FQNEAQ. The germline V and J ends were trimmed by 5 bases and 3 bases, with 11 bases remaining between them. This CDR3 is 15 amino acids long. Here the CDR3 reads CASSHHRVGANVLTF. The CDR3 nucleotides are TGTGCCAGCAGCCATCACAGGGTTGGGGCCAACGTCCTGACTTTC.

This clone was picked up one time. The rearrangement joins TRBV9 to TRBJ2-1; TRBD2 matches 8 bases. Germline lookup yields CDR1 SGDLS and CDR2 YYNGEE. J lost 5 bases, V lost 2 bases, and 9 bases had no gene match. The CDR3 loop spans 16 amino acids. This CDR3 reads CASSVSQFSGNNEQFF. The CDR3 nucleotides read TGTGCCAGCAGCGTCAGCCAGTTTAGCGGGAACAATGAGCAGTTCTTC.

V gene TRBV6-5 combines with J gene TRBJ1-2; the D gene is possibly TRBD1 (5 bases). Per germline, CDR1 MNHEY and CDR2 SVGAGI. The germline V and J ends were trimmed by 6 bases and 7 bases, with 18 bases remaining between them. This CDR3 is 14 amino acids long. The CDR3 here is CASRETFRGGGYTF. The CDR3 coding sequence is TGTGCCAGCAGAGAGACCTTTCGGGGGGGTGGCTACACCTTC.

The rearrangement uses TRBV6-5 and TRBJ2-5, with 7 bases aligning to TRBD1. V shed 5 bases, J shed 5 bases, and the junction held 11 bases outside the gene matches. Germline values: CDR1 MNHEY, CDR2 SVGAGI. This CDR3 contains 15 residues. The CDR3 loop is CASSTRGGSGETQYF. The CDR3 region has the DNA TGTGCCAGCAGTACCCGAGGGGGCAGTGGGGAGACCCAGTACTTC.

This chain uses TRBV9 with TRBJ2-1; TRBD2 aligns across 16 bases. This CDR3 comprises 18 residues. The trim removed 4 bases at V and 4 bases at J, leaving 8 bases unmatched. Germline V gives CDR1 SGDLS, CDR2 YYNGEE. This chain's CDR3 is CASSHGTSGGAFYNEQFF. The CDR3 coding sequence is TGTGCCAGCAGCCATGGGACTAGCGGGGGGGCCTTTTACAATGAGCAGTTCTTC. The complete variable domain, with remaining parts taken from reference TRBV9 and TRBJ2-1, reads DSGVTQTPKHLITATGQRVTLRCSPRSGDLSVYWYQQSLDQGLQFLIQYYNGEERAKGNILERFSAQQFPDLHSELNLSSLELGDSALYFCASSHGTSGGAFYNEQFFGPGTRLTVL.

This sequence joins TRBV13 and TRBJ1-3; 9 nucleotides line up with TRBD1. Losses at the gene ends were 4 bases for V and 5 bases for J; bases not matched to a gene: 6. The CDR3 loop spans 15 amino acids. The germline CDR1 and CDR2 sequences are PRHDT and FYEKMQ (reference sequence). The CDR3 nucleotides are TGTGCCAGCAGCTGGGGACAGGGACCACGAAACACCATATATTTT. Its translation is CASSWGQGPRNTIYF.

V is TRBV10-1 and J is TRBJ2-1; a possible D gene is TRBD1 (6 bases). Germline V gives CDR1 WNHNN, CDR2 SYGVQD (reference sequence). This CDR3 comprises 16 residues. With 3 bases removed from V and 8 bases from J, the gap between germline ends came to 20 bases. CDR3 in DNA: TGCGCCAGCAGTGAATTTAGGCAGGGGCTTAGATATGAGCAGTTCTTC. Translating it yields CASSEFRQGLRYEQFF.

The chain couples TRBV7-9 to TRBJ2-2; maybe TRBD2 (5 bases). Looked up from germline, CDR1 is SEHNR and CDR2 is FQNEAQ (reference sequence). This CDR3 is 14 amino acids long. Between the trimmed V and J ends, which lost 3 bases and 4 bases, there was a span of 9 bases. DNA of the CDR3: TGTGCCAGCAGCTTGGGGAGAGGCACCGGGGAGCTGTTTTTT. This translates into CASSLGRGTGELFF.

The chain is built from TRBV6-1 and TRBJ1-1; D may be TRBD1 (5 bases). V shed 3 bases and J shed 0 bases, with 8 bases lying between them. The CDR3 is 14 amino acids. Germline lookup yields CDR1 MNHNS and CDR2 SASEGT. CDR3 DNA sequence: TGTGCCAGCAGTGAGTTACAGGTGAACACTGAAGCTTTCTTT. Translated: CASSELQVNTEAFF.

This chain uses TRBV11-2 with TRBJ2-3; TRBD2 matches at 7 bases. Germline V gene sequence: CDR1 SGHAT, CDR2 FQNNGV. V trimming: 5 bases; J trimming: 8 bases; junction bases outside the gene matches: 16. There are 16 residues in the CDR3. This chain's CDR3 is CASSTWDLAAQATQYF. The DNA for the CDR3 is TGTGCCAGCAGCACCTGGGATCTAGCGGCGCAGGCTACGCAGTATTTT.